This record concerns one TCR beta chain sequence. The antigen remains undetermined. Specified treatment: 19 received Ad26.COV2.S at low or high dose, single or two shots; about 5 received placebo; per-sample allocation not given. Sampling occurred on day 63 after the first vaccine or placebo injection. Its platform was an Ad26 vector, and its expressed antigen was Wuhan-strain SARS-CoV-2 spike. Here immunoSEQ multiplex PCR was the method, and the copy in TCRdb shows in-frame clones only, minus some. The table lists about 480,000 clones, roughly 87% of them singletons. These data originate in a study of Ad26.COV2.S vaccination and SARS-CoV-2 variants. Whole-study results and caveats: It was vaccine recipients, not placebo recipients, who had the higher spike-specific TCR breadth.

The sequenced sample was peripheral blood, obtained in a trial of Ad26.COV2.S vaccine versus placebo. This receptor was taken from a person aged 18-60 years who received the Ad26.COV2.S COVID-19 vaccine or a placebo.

CDR3 residues: CASSFSRDDLYEQYF. CDR3 sequence (DNA): TGCGCCAGCAGCTTTAGCCGGGACGACCTCTACGAGCAGTACTTC. V and J are TRBV5-1 and TRBJ2-7; D tentatively reads TRBD1 or TRBD2 (5 bases each). V was trimmed by 2 bases and J by 3 bases, leaving 15 bases between them. The CDR3 spans 15 residues. Germline-derived CDR1 and CDR2 are SGHRS and YFSETQ. Full variable domain (outside the CDR3, taken from reference TRBV5-1 and TRBJ2-7): KAGVTQTPRYLIKTRGQQVTLSCSPISGHRSVSWYQQTPGQGLQFLFEYFSETQRNKGNFPGRFSGRQFSNSRSEMNVSTLELGDSALYLCASSFSRDDLYEQYFGPGTRLTVT.